This paragraph reports one T cell receptor (beta chain). Its antigen is not yet known. No base quality information exists; no much larger clone differs at one position. Rearranged TRB sequences spanning V, D and J segments were amplified in a multiplex touch-down PCR with a mixed TRB-A/B primer pool. Illumina adapters and sample indices were attached to the amplicons in two consecutive PCR reactions using Phusion HS II polymerase. Amplicons were gel-purified using the NucleoSpin Gel and PCR Clean-up kit and were subsequently checked with Qubit and an Agilent 2100 Bioanalyzer. Sequencing of the libraries was done on an Illumina MiSeq with paired-end, single-indexed 600-cycle runs. The published analysis was carried out like this. MiXCR versions 2.12 and 3.0.5 were used to process TRB sequences. A clone was defined as each unique CDR3 nucleotide sequence, and only productive sequences supported by at least two reads were kept. Repertoire metrics included Shannon diversity, evenness, clonality (one minus evenness), and alpha-parameterized diversity profiles from alpha 0 to 5. The IGoR algorithm was used to compute generation probabilities of clones in paired pre- and post-chemotherapy samples. TCRdb reprocessing: public reads trimmed at Q25 with fastp, clones called with MiXCR, in-frame beta chains kept. Rows with one shared CDR3 protein collapse into an entry with the most common genes and DNA. These V and J calls are TCRdb output, not the study's own analysis. This sample has roughly 10,000 distinct CDR3 sequences in its table, and under 30% of those were observed once. The ten biggest clones cover around 1.2% of the sample.

The record originates from a study of T cell repertoires in aging, cancer and after chemotherapy (dated by TCRdb to about 2019). Concerning the study at large: Donors spanned six age groups from 30 or younger to 70 or older, with at least three individuals per group. Peripheral blood TCR beta repertoires from healthy donors and cancer patients were profiled to examine immunoaging and T cell reconstitution after chemotherapy. Control TCR repertoires from healthy donors were recorded over several months to years, and clear clonal overlap was observed across re-sampling. The full dataset contained approximately 9.6 million TCR reads. Alongside under 100 healthy donors serving as a reference group, the cohort included 200 to 250 cancer patients, of whom more than 85 had hematological cancers and 124 had solid cancers. The paper as a whole reports these results and caveats: In both cancer cohorts, median generation probability rose over the chemotherapy interval, which suggests that the repertoire was reconstituted through rebound thymic output. In healthy donors, the drop in TCR diversity with age came mainly from a loss of richness, whereas in cancer patients a loss of evenness also played a part. According to the authors, the repertoire data do not permit conclusions about immunological memory after chemotherapy. Untreated patients with hematological or solid cancers showed significantly lower blood TCR diversity and higher clonality than age-matched healthy donors.

TCR beta rearrangements were amplified from genomic DNA isolated from peripheral blood, not from sorted cells or RNA. This clonotype was sampled from a human donor in good health. Source material: blood.

The base sequence is TGCGCCAGCAGCTTGAGGGGCAGAGGGTTTGGTGAAGTCAAAAACATTCAGTACTTC. Its product reads: CASSLRGRGFGEVKNIQYF. This sequence uses TRBV5-1 and TRBJ2-4; the D assignment is uncertain and may be TRBD1 or TRBD2, with 5 bases supporting each. CDR1 SGHRS and CDR2 YFSETQ are derived from the germline V gene. Trimming at the junction amounts to 1 base on V and 3 bases on J, and the germline ends lie 23 bases apart. The CDR3, cysteine through phenylalanine, is 19 amino acids long. The kept DNA is CDR3 alone, 57 bases in frame from the first base.